This T cell receptor beta chain emerged from a study of CD8 T cells in ankylosing spondylitis. The study's findings and limits: Some motif variants were previously reported in reactive arthritis synovial fluid and blood. What appeared characteristic of ankylosing spondylitis blood was a TCR beta motif of fewer than ten highly homologous variants. According to the report, clones linked to the disease were significantly enriched in matched synovial fluid samples taken from ankylosing spondylitis patients.

Germline assignment: CDR1 SGHDT and CDR2 YYEEEE. V was clipped by 3 bases and J by 0 bases, with 13 bases between them. The CDR3 totals 16 residues. Preparation of TCR beta libraries was done by quantitative 5'-RACE with molecular barcodes. TCRdb analysed the 5' RACE reads with MiXCR anew, one entry per CDR3 protein. In the table there are 300,000 to 400,000 distinct CDR3 sequences, 20% of which are singletons. Turning to this clonotype: Its antigen is undetermined.

Sequenced input: blood, either unsorted or a sorted T cell fraction (not recorded which). The V gene is TRBV5-6, the J gene TRBJ2-1; D may match TRBD1 or TRBD2 (5 bases each). The clonotype originates from a male donor with ankylosing spondylitis or in good health (not recorded which). CDR3 sequence: CASSSGPLSSYNEQFF. The CDR3 region has the DNA TGTGCCAGCAGCTCGGGACCGCTGAGCTCCTACAATGAGCAGTTCTTC.